This T cell receptor (beta chain) was observed in a study of T cells in narcolepsy. Study-level information: Donors had narcolepsy type 1 or type 2, or were healthy controls.

CDR1 SGHRS and CDR2 YFSETQ come from the germline V gene. CDR3 size: 17 residues. Losses at the gene ends were 4 bases for V and 7 bases for J; bases not matched to a gene: 9. Study-wide results and limits: HCRT-specific and TRIB2-specific autoreactive clonotypes appeared among same-patient CSF and blood CD4+ clonotypes. Some memory CD4+ repertoires had no autoreactive clone sequences.

A single count supports this clone. Its antigen is not identified. Produced via immunoSEQ multiplex PCR; TCRdb's table is partial and in-frame only. The data hold about 35,000 clones, with 81% observed a single time. This chain uses TRBV5-1 with TRBJ1-6, with 12 nucleotides matching TRBD1. Sequences were obtained from memory (CD45RA-) CD4+ T cells from blood. The TCR originated in a human donor in good health. In DNA form, the CDR3 reads TGCGCCAGCAGCCCCGTACCGGGACAGGGGGCCAATTCACCCCTCCACTTT. It codes for CASSPVPGQGANSPLHF.